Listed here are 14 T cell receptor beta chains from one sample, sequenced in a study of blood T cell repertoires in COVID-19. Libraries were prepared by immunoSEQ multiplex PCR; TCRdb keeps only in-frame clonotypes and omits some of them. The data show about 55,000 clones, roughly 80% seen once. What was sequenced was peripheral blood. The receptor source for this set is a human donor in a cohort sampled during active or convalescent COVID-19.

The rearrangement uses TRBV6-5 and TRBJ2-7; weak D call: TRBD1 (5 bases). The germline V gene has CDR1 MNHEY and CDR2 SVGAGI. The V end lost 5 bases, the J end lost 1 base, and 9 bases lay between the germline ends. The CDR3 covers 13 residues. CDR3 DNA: TGTGCCAGCAGTAAACCAGGGTCCTACGAGCAGTACTTC. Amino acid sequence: CASSKPGSYEQYF.

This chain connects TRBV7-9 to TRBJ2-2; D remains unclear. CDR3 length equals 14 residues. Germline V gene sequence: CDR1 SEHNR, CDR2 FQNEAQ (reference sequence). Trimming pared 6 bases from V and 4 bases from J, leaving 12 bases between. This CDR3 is CASSSSRFTGELFF. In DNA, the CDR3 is TGTGCCAGCAGTAGCAGCCGATTCACCGGGGAGCTGTTTTTT.

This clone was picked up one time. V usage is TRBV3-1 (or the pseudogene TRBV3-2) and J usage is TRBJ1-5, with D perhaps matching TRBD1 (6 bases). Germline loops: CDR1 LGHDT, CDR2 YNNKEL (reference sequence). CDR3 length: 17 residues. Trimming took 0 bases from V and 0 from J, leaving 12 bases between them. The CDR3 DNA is TGTGCCAGCAGCCAAGAATTGGGGGCCTTTAGCAATCAGCCCCAGCATTTT. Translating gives CASSQELGAFSNQPQHF.

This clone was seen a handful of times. The CDR3: CATSSPRGGQHF. CDR3 nucleotide sequence: TGTGCCACCAGCTCCCCCCGAGGGGGCCAGCATTTT. The rearrangement joins TRBV15 to TRBJ1-5; D may be TRBD1 (6 bases). Per the germline V gene, CDR1 is LNHNV and CDR2 is YYDKDF (reference sequence). The CDR3 extends over 12 amino acids. The V end lost 5 bases, the J end lost 12 bases, and 14 bases lay between the germline ends.

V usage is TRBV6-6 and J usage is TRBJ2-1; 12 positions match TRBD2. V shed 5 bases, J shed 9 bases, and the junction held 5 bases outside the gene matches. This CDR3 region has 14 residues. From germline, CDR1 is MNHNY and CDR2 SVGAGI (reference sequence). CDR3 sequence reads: CASSPSGGEGEQFF. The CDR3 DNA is TGTGCCAGCAGTCCTAGCGGGGGGGAGGGTGAGCAGTTCTTC.

The CDR3 nucleotides read TGTGCCAGCAGGCCCCCTGGCGGGGGTTCCTCCTACAATGAGCAGTTCTTC. It codes for CASRPPGGGSSYNEQFF. This chain joins TRBV6-4 and TRBJ2-1, with 7 bases lining up with TRBD2. Germline V gene data show CDR1 as MRHNA and CDR2 as SNTAGT. This CDR3 spans 17 amino acids. Trimming at V came to 6 bases and at J to 0 bases, leaving 11 bases not matched to a gene.

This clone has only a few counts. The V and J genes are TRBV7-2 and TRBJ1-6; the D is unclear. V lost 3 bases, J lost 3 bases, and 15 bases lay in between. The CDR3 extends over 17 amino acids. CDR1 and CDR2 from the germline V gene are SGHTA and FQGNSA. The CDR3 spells CASSFGSSLIYNSPLHF. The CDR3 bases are TGTGCCAGCAGCTTCGGCAGTAGCCTGATCTATAATTCACCCCTCCACTTT.

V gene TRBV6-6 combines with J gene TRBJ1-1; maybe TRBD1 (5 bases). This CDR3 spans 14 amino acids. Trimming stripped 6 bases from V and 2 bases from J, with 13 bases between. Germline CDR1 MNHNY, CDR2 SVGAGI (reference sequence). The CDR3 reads CASSKGRDNTEAFF. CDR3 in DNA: TGTGCCAGCAGCAAGGGCAGGGATAACACTGAAGCTTTCTTT.

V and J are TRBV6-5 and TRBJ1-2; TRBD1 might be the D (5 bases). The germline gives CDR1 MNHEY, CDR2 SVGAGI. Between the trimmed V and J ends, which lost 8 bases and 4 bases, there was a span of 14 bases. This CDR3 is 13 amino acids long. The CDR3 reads CASLPQGVYGYTF. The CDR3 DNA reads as TGTGCCAGCCTCCCGCAGGGCGTCTATGGCTACACCTTC.

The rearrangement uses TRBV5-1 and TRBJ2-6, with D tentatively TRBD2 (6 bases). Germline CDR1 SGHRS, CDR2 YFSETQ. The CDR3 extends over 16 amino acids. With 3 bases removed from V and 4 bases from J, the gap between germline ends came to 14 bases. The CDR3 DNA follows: TGCGCCAGCAGCTCGGGAACTAGCTCCGGGGCCAACGTCCTGACTTTC. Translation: CASSSGTSSGANVLTF.

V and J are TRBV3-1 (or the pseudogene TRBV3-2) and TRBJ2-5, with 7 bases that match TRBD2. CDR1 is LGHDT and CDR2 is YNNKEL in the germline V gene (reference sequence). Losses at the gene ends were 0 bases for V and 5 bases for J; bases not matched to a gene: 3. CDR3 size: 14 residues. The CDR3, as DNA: TGTGCCAGCAGCCAAGAGGGAGGGGTGGAGACCCAGTACTTC. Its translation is CASSQEGGVETQYF.

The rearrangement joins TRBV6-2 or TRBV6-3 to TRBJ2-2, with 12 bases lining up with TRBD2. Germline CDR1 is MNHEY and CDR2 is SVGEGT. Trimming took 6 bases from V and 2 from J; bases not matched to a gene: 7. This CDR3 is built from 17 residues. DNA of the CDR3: TGTGCCAGCAGCTATCCTAGCGGGGGGGCCAACACCGGGGAGCTGTTTTTT. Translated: CASSYPSGGANTGELFF.

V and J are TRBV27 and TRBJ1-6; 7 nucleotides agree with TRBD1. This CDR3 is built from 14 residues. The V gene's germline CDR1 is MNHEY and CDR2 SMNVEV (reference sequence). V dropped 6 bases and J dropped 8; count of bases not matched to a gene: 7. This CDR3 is CASRLQGLHSPLHF. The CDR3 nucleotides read TGTGCCAGCAGGTTACAGGGGCTTCATTCACCCCTCCACTTT.

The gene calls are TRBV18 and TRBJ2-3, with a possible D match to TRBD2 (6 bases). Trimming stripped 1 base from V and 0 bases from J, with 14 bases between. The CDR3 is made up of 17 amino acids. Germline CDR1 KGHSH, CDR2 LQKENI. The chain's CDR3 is CASSPLSGLASTDTQYF. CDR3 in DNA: TGTGCCAGCTCACCACTTTCGGGACTCGCTAGCACAGATACGCAGTATTTT. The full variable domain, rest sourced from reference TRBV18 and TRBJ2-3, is NAGVMQNPRHLVRRRGQEARLRCSPMKGHSHVYWYRQLPEEGLKFMVYLQKENIIDESGMPKERFSAEFPKEGPSILRIQQVVRGDSAAYFCASSPLSGLASTDTQYFGPGTRLTVL.